Presented here are 22 T cell receptor beta chains from one specimen sequenced in a study of cytomegalovirus exposure and HLA in healthy donors. In the PCR, 60 Vbeta and 13 Jbeta primers were used. The protocol was immunoSEQ multiplex PCR, while the TCRdb copy is restricted to in-frame clones and leaves out a portion. The table has 200,000 to 300,000 clones, about 85% seen once. The sample was PBMCs. The receptors shown here come from a girl aged 2 to 9 in good health and CMV-seronegative.

The J gene is TRBJ1-3, the V gene TRBV30; D is unclear. Germline values: CDR1 GTSNPN, CDR2 SVGIG (reference sequence). The CDR3 loop spans 14 amino acids. The V end lost 4 bases, the J end lost 1 base, and 11 bases lay between the germline ends. This chain's CDR3 is CAWNSRSSGNTIYF. The CDR3 coding sequence is TGTGCCTGGAATAGCAGATCTTCTGGAAACACCATATATTTT.

The rearrangement links TRBV7-6 to TRBJ2-6; weak D call: TRBD2 (6 bases). This CDR3 has 13 amino acids. The V gene's germline CDR1 is SGHVS and CDR2 FNYEAQ. Deletions cut 11 bases from V and 2 bases from J, with 10 bases between. DNA for the CDR3: TGTGCCGTATGGGGGGCTGGGGCCAACGTCCTGACTTTC. This sequence encodes CAVWGAGANVLTF. The full variable domain, its missing parts supplied by reference TRBV7-6 and TRBJ2-6, is GAGVSQSPRYKVTKRGQDVALRCDPISGHVSLYWYRQALGQGPEFLTYFNYEAQQDKSGLPNDRFSAERPEGSISTLTIQRTEQRDSAMYRCAVWGAGANVLTFGAGSRLTVL.

The sample holds one count of this clone. The genes are TRBV6-5 and TRBJ1-6; possible D gene TRBD1, 5 bases. The CDR3 extends over 16 amino acids. Germline V gene lookup returns CDR1 MNHEY and CDR2 SVGAGI. Trimming shortened V by 0 bases and J by 7 bases, and 13 bases separated the two germline ends. The CDR3 DNA reads as TGTGCCAGCAGTTACTCGAGGCAGGGTGGCAATTCACCCCTCCACTTT. Translation: CASSYSRQGGNSPLHF.

The chain employs TRBV2 and TRBJ1-4; TRBD1 matches 9 bases. The CDR3 totals 15 residues. With V trimmed by 11 bases and J by 5 bases, 12 bases remained unmatched. Germline CDR1 reads SNHLY; CDR2 reads FYNNEI. The CDR3 region has the DNA TGTGCCGGGGGAGGCCACGGGACAGGGAATGAAAAACTGTTTTTT. Residues: CAGGGHGTGNEKLFF.

In this sample, this clone turned up a few times. The chain is built from TRBV6-1 and TRBJ1-1; D not certain. CDR1 is MNHNS, CDR2 SASEGT, per germline. V lost 1 base, J lost 0 bases, and 9 bases lay in between. The CDR3 spans 15 residues. In DNA, the CDR3 is TGTGCCAGCAGTGAAGGTGGCAGGATGAACACTGAAGCTTTCTTT. This sequence encodes CASSEGGRMNTEAFF.

The CDR3 coding sequence is TGTGCCAGCAGTGAAGGGGAGACTGAAGCTTTCTTT. Translation gives CASSEGETEAFF. The chain employs TRBV2 and TRBJ1-1, with D unresolved. The ends were cut back, 1 base at V and 5 bases at J, with 5 bases in the middle. This CDR3 contains 12 residues. Looked up from germline, CDR1 is SNHLY and CDR2 is FYNNEI.

This chain uses TRBV5-6 with TRBJ2-3, with 7 bases fitting TRBD1. V lost 3 bases and J lost 4; bases outside the gene matches: 5. The CDR3 has 14 residues. The germline gives CDR1 SGHDT, CDR2 YYEEEE. DNA of the CDR3: TGTGCCAGCAGCTCCTCAGGGGGAGCAGATACGCAGTATTTT. It codes for CASSSSGGADTQYF.

The chain has TRBV11-2 and TRBJ2-4; D not certain. Between the trimmed V and J ends, which lost 5 bases and 8 bases, there was a span of 10 bases. CDR3 length: 12 amino acids. Germline loops: CDR1 SGHAT, CDR2 FQNNGV. The CDR3 spells CASSLARDIQYF. DNA for the CDR3: TGTGCCAGCAGCCTCGCCCGAGACATTCAGTACTTC.

The chain is built from TRBV14 and TRBJ2-5, with D possibly TRBD2 on 6 matching bases. Trimming removed 0 bases from V and 6 bases from J, with 17 bases in between. Germline loops: CDR1 SGHDN, CDR2 FVKESK. The CDR3 loop spans 16 amino acids. DNA for the CDR3: TGTGCCAGCAGCCAAGATCCGGGACTCCTGGGGAAGACCCAGTACTTC. Amino acids: CASSQDPGLLGKTQYF.

Only one count was recorded for this clone. This rearrangement joins TRBV19 to TRBJ1-1; no clear D. With 7 bases removed from V and 0 bases from J, the gap between germline ends came to 12 bases. CDR3 size: 14 residues. Germline V lookup: CDR1 LNHDA, CDR2 SQIVND (reference sequence). The CDR3 bases are TGTGCCAGTACCCTCGGGGTCATGAACACTGAAGCTTTCTTT. Translating gives CASTLGVMNTEAFF.

CDR3: CASSLSVRLEDGYTF. Written as DNA, the CDR3 is TGTGCCAGCAGCTTAAGCGTACGCCTTGAGGATGGCTACACCTTC. The rearrangement joins TRBV7-9 to TRBJ1-2, with unresolved D. The CDR3 sequence is 15 residues long. The V end lost 2 bases, the J end lost 6 bases, and 16 bases lay between the germline ends. Per germline, CDR1 SEHNR and CDR2 FQNEAQ (reference sequence). Variable domain in full (rest from reference TRBV7-9 and TRBJ1-2): DTGVSQNPRHKITKRGQNVTFRCDPISEHNRLYWYRQTLGQGPEFLTYFQNEAQLEKSRLLSDRFSAERPKGSFSTLEIQRTEQGDSAMYLCASSLSVRLEDGYTFGSGTRLTVV.

V is TRBV6-1 and J is TRBJ2-1; a weak D match, TRBD1 (6 bases). Germline loops: CDR1 MNHNS, CDR2 SASEGT. The CDR3 covers 15 residues. Trimming stripped 4 bases from V and 2 bases from J, with 12 bases between. The CDR3 sequence is CASSATGSPYNEQFF. In DNA, the CDR3 is TGTGCCAGCAGTGCAACAGGGAGCCCCTACAATGAGCAGTTCTTC.

The chain has TRBV6-1 and TRBJ1-2, with D possibly matching TRBD1 (6 bases). Germline V gene lookup returns CDR1 MNHNS and CDR2 SASEGT. CDR3 size: 14 residues. The V end was cut by 4 bases, the J end by 0 bases, with 9 bases between. In DNA form, the CDR3 reads TGTGCCAGCAGTGTAACAGGGTCTAACTATGGCTACACCTTC. It yields the protein CASSVTGSNYGYTF.

The rearrangement links TRBV18 to TRBJ2-5, with 7 bases aligning to TRBD1. Germline loops: CDR1 KGHSH, CDR2 LQKENI. This CDR3 region has 14 residues. The J segment lost 0 bases and the V segment lost 5 bases, leaving 3 bases of the junction unmatched. CDR3 DNA sequence: TGTGCCAGCTCAAAGGGACAGTACCAAGAGACCCAGTACTTC. It yields the protein CASSKGQYQETQYF.

Here the CDR3 DNA reads TGTGCCAGCAGCGTTGTGGGACTAGCGGACACAGATACGCAGTATTTT. Residues: CASSVVGLADTDTQYF. The chain carries TRBV9 and TRBJ2-3; 11 bases align to TRBD2. The V segment lost 2 bases and the J segment 2 bases; nucleotides outside the gene matches: 4. Germline CDR1 SGDLS, CDR2 YYNGEE. CDR3 length: 16 residues.

The V gene is TRBV7-9, the J gene TRBJ2-7, with D possibly TRBD2 on 6 matching bases. V was clipped by 3 bases and J by 0 bases, with 9 bases between them. This CDR3 spans 14 amino acids. CDR1 is SEHNR, CDR2 FQNEAQ, per germline (reference sequence). The CDR3 DNA follows: TGTGCCAGCAGCTTCGGGGGAAGCTCCTACGAGCAGTACTTC. It codes for CASSFGGSSYEQYF.

The chain recombines TRBV30 with TRBJ2-1; TRBD2 aligns across 11 bases. Per the germline V gene, CDR1 is GTSNPN and CDR2 is SVGIG (reference sequence). The CDR3 is 13 residues long. Germline trimming cut 0 bases from V and 14 bases from J; bases unmatched to any gene: 6. In nucleotides, the CDR3 is TGTGCCTGGAGTGTACTACTAGCGGGAGCGGAGTTCTTC. This encodes CAWSVLLAGAEFF.

The chain is built from TRBV30 and TRBJ1-2, with 9 nucleotides matching TRBD1. This CDR3 region has 12 residues. Germline-derived CDR1 and CDR2 are GTSNPN and SVGIG (reference sequence). Trimming removed 4 bases from V and 3 bases from J; junction bases left unmatched: 0. CDR3 amino acids: CAWNRGHYGYTF. The DNA for the CDR3 is TGTGCCTGGAACAGGGGGCACTATGGCTACACCTTC.

The chain couples TRBV20-1 to TRBJ2-7; 10 nucleotides agree with TRBD2. Looked up from germline, CDR1 is DFQATT and CDR2 is SNEGSKA (reference sequence). The CDR3 has 11 residues. The junction had 2 bases not matched to a gene; V was cut back by 6 bases and J by 6 bases. The CDR3 region is CSAPSGGEQYF. The CDR3, as DNA: TGCAGTGCCCCTAGCGGGGGCGAGCAGTACTTC.

This clone was seen only a few times. The gene calls are TRBV6-1 and TRBJ1-5; D remains unclear. V was cut by 10 bases and J by 5 bases, with 12 bases left in between. The germline gives CDR1 MNHNS, CDR2 SASEGT. CDR3 length equals 12 residues. The CDR3, as DNA: TGTGCCACCCAGCTAGACTATCAGCCCCAGCATTTT. Its protein is CATQLDYQPQHF.

Only a few counts were recorded for this clone. This sequence joins TRBV27 and TRBJ2-5, with D perhaps TRBD2 (5 bases). The end of the DNA aligns better with TRBJ2-7, so the J call may be wrong. Germline lookup yields CDR1 MNHEY and CDR2 SMNVEV (reference sequence). The CDR3 is 14 amino acids. The CDR3 loop reads CASSIITGMYEQYF. CDR3 nucleotides: TGTGCCAGCAGTATCATCACCGGGATGTACGAGCAGTACTTC.

This rearrangement joins TRBV10-2 to TRBJ2-7, with 8 bases lining up with TRBD2. The V segment lost 7 bases and the J segment 4 bases; nucleotides outside the gene matches: 12. CDR3 length: 15 residues. The germline gives CDR1 WSHSY, CDR2 SAAADI. CDR3 sequence: CASNDGASGQYEQYF. The CDR3 DNA sequence: TGCGCCAGCAATGACGGGGCTAGCGGGCAATACGAGCAGTACTTC.